The present entry profiles one T cell receptor beta chain with its context. This clone was counted between two and nine times. Its specific antigen is unknown. It has no much larger one-base neighbor in the sample; base qualities were not kept. The cohort was made up of 500 to 850 healthy bone marrow donors. At the time of sampling, all cohort members were nominally healthy, though unrecorded immune exposures were likely present. The donor was CMV seronegative and belonged to the group of 352 seronegative cohort members. A peripheral blood sample was provided by each donor, and peripheral blood mononuclear cells were used for TCR beta sequencing. Genomic DNA extraction from the blood cell samples was performed with the Qiagen DNeasy Blood Extraction Kit. The data belong to a study of cytomegalovirus exposure and HLA in healthy donors (dated by TCRdb to 2017 to 2019). Some background on the complete study: In an earlier analysis of some 610 of the donors, around 290 Gb of sequence data and 95 million to 130 million unique TCR beta sequences from roughly 190 million T cells were reported. About five DR-DQ haplotypes were treated as single units for association and clustering because of strong linkage in the cohort. The study aimed to test whether cataloging public T cell receptors could reveal signatures of past pathogen exposure. Across about 370 genotyped donors of the cohort, an average of approximately 200,000 unique TCR beta nucleotide sequences per donor were sequenced, and roughly 18% of those sequences were non-productive. Of the 350 to 450 genotyped donors, 65% to 90% were placed in the genetic ancestry cluster associated with self-reported Caucasian donors. A later analysis re-examined previously published TCR beta repertoires from just over 650 donors and added high-resolution HLA genotyping to investigate patterns of TCR occurrence. Typing coverage varied by locus: roughly 629-630 donors for A, B, C, DRB1 and DQB1; more than 500 for DQA1; more than 600 for DPA1; some 470 for DPB1. To predict cytomegalovirus infection status, the study brought together high-throughput TCR immunosequencing, statistical association of individual TCRs with disease status, and machine learning. An early release covering over 500 HLA-typed donors comprised 250 to 350 gigabases of sequencing data and approximately 80 million unique TCR sequences. Rather than using new phenotypic data, the later analysis identified candidate immune exposures from TCR beta sequences and from how often those sequences occurred across donors. An earlier analysis of about 620 of the donors applied high-throughput TCR beta sequencing to assess whether each TCR beta V gene segment acted as functional or pseudogenic. Genome-wide SNP genotypes for about 65% of the 666 donors were used in a later genetic analysis, which treated that subset as a discovery cohort. All discovery cohort repertoires had been generated on a single sequencing platform. Besides the first cohort of roughly 640 subjects, a separate validation cohort made up of over a hundred different subjects was used. Donor age, sex, ethnicity and CMV serostatus were compiled alongside the repertoire data. The study profiled the T cell repertoires of fewer than 850 subjects by immunosequencing and related them to cytomegalovirus serostatus. HLA typing included class I and class II loci at four-digit resolution. What the study reported, not specific to this receptor: In a later genetic analysis, fewer N-insertions in productive TCRs were reported among donors in an Asian-associated ancestry cluster than the 666-donor mean. Specific HLA alleles were associated with roughly 17,000 TCR beta sequences at a false discovery rate of 0.05 in a later analysis. Most TCR sequences were observed very rarely across donors, whereas some public TCRs were present in many individuals. According to a later analysis, TCR association rates differed among HLA loci, with DRB1 alleles showing the most associated TCRs and HLA-C alleles showing the fewest. Linkage disequilibrium might explain the correlated functional status among segregating V segments, but an unknown experimental factor could not be excluded. A cluster of highly shared sequence variants was judged likely to be a technical artifact of the sequencing pipeline. In an earlier analysis of some 640 of the donors, most TCR beta V segments were observed in productive rearrangements about 87% or about 30% of the time, broadly matching IMGT annotations. The classifier was reported to diagnose cytomegalovirus status with high specificity and sensitivity in both the original and validation cohorts. In the study, 150 to 200 TCR beta chains were listed as associated with cytomegalovirus. Three of the identified cytomegalovirus-associated TCR beta chains were confirmed in vitro to be specific for cytomegalovirus antigens. Some IMGT-functional V segments, including TRBV6-2 and TRBV6-3, could not be distinguished by the 87-base-pair reads and were therefore excluded. The authors suggested that the approach could potentially be extended to other disease states and immunological phenotypes. In a later genetic analysis, a missense DCLRE1C variant was associated with V-gene and J-gene trimming of TCR beta chains, and the association was replicated in an independent cohort. The presence/absence analyses assumed that sequencing depth was roughly uniform across donors, and that assumption may not be true. A further reported finding was that TCR beta sequences accurately predicted the HLA-A and HLA-B alleles for most subjects in the first cohort. Several of the top co-occurrence clusters appeared to be linked to parvovirus B19, influenza, CMV and Epstein-Barr virus, according to a later analysis. Compared with equally common non-associated chains, HLA-associated TCR beta chains in a later analysis were more clonally expanded and had lower generation probabilities. HLA typing was unavailable for some donors at each locus, so association tests used only the typed subset. A later analysis found that most CMV-associated TCR beta chains appeared HLA-restricted, with HLA associations seemingly driven largely by CMV exposure. Immune exposure information for the cohort was limited to CMV serostatus. When HLA alleles, especially DR and DQ, strongly co-occurred, TCR associations were difficult to assign to individual alleles. Only TCR beta chains were sequenced in this cohort, and the absence of alpha or paired-chain data limited detectable features. Because counts were too low, seventeen rarely observed V segments, including chromosome 9 orphons, were excluded from the earlier analysis of under 650 of the donors.

The library relied on the immunoSEQ multiplex PCR assay. The multiplex PCR relied on a mix of 60 forward primers for TCR Vbeta segments and 13 reverse primers for TCR Jbeta segments. A multiplex PCR assay on genomic DNA amplified the CDR3 region of rearranged TCR beta genes. The amplified TCR beta libraries were sequenced on the Illumina HiSeq System as 87-base-pair reads. The authors' pipeline ran thus. A later analysis tallied some 79 million unique TCR beta chains across the 700 or so repertoires, and around 10 million of those chains were shared by two or more donors. Raw reads were error-corrected and collapsed into unique sequences with a nearest-neighbor algorithm that merged closely related sequences to remove PCR and sequencing errors. Alignment of CDR3 sequences to IMGT reference sequences was used to assign V, D and J gene segments. For a sequence to be retained, at least a six-nucleotide match to both a V gene segment and a J gene segment was required. A rearrangement counted as productive if the CDR3 had no stop codons and remained in frame with V and J, and every other rearrangement counted as non-productive. CDR3 was defined by IMGT convention, running from the second conserved V-encoded cysteine to the conserved J-encoded phenylalanine. In an earlier analysis of around 570 of the donors, sequences lacking an unambiguous match to a single V gene segment were excluded. In an earlier analysis of 587 of the donors, V segments were called functional above 56.7% productive rearrangements and were called segregating when the between-donor standard deviation exceeded 5%. A statistical classification framework was built to diagnose cytomegalovirus status from the catalog of TCR beta chain sequences. In a later analysis, V and J genes were assigned by comparing TCR nucleotide sequences against IMGT/GENE-DB human TR gene sequences. Using the TCRdist pipeline, a later analysis assigned CDR3 sequences along with most-parsimonious VDJ recombination scenarios. In a later analysis, each TCR beta chain was defined by its CDR3 amino acid sequence together with its V-gene family, and reads lacking a unique V-gene family were excluded. A later analysis removed 550 to 700 highly shared, low-generation-probability nucleotide sequences to deal with suspected cross-contamination and a sequencing artifact. A later analysis calculated a clonal expansion index for each public chain from normalized within-repertoire ranks of inferred template counts. A later analysis computed generation probabilities with a VDJ recombination model fitted to out-of-frame rearrangements, and checked the results against IGoR. Hypergeometric tests were used in a later analysis to score TCR-TCR, TCR-HLA and TCR-CMV co-occurrence, with a repertoire-size bias correction applied to the TCR pairs. To estimate false discovery rates, a later analysis permuted the HLA or CMV assignments 20 times. A later analysis grouped co-occurring TCRs with DBSCAN, adding TCRdist sequence similarity when clustering within HLA-allele-positive subsets. For co-occurrence clustering, repertoires with fewer than 30,000 or more than 120,000 public chains were excluded, along with 5 or 6 repertoires with anomalous nucleotide sharing. TCRdb limited this immuneACCESS table to in-frame rearrangements with V and J called. A share of clones is missing; checked studies link under half to unresolved V genes, and the rest is unexplained. D and trimming come from the DNA, and the V and J calls and clone size come from that table. The sample table lists some 96,000 clones, 70% to 80% of them with a count of one. The ten top clones hold around 7.2% of the sample.

Including cysteine and phenylalanine, the CDR3 has 14 amino acids. Only the CDR3 part of the read is kept: 42 bases, read in frame from the first base. The germline V gene (reference sequence) supplies CDR1 GTSNPN and CDR2 SVGIG. Trimming at the junction amounts to 6 bases on V and 4 bases on J, and the germline ends lie 13 bases apart. The sequence derives from a female donor in good health and CMV-seronegative. Material for sequencing was PBMCs. The rearrangement joined TRBV30 to TRBJ1-6, with TRBD1 perhaps the D gene, on 5 matching bases. The CDR3 protein sequence reads: CACFLGGYNSPLHF. DNA sequence: TGTGCCTGCTTTCTGGGGGGATATAATTCACCCCTCCACTTT.